Listed here is a single T cell receptor (beta chain). Its specificity is not known. These data are taken from a study of response to subunit inactivated influenza vaccine. Broader study findings: Authors suggested each seasonal flu vaccination may recruit only limited numbers of new T cells.

TCRdb re-analysed the RT-PCR reads in MiXCR, keeping a single row per CDR3 protein. The sample includes about 190,000 distinct CDR3 sequences, over 13% of them seen just once. J gave up 3 bases and V 1 base, and 9 bases lay outside the gene matches. Looked up from germline, CDR1 is SGHAT and CDR2 is FQDESV (reference sequence). The CDR3 spans 18 residues. This TCR was recovered from a man aged 45 to 65 who received an inactivated influenza vaccine. The chain uses TRBV11-1 and TRBJ2-1; 10 nucleotides align to TRBD2. The input for sequencing was CD8+ T cells sorted from PBMCs, taken approximately 5 days after vaccination. The CDR3 DNA sequence: TGTGCCAGCAGCTTAGAGCGTTTAGGACTAGCGGACTACAATGAGCAGTTCTTC. Translated: CASSLERLGLADYNEQFF.